This entry lists 9 T cell receptor beta chains sequenced from one sample in a study of T cells in Graves' hyperthyroidism and ophthalmopathy. RNA transcripts gave rise to amplified TCR beta CDR3 regions. TCR CDR3 underwent first-round RT-PCR with the HTBI primer set. TCRdb used MiXCR to reprocess the multiplex PCR reads, holding one entry per CDR3 protein. The sample includes roughly 300,000 distinct CDR3 sequences, about 20% of them seen just once. The specimen sequenced was blood. These receptors all stem from a woman between 50 and 59 years old with Graves' hyperthyroidism.

This clonotype was seen ten or more times. V and J are TRBV28 and TRBJ2-5; the match to TRBD1 covers 9 bases. The germline V gene has CDR1 MDHEN and CDR2 SYDVKM. The length of the CDR3 is 17 residues. Trimming removed 5 bases from V and 4 bases from J; junction bases left unmatched: 14. The CDR3 DNA sequence: TGTGCCAGCAGTCCACCATATGAGACAGGGGGTGGAGAGACCCAGTACTTC. This translates into CASSPPYETGGGETQYF.

This clonotype was found a few times. The gene calls are TRBV5-1 and TRBJ1-4, with D hard to call. This CDR3 is 16 amino acids long. The ends were cut back, 0 bases at V and 4 bases at J, with 13 bases in the middle. CDR1 and CDR2 (germline): SGHRS, YFSETQ. The CDR3 sequence: CASSLAEGSYNEKLFF. CDR3 bases: TGCGCCAGCAGCTTGGCGGAGGGTAGTTATAATGAAAAACTGTTTTTT.

This clonotype was seen ten or more times. This rearrangement joins TRBV28 to TRBJ1-1; tentative D call: TRBD1 (6 bases). The CDR3 totals 14 residues. The germline V and J ends were trimmed by 10 bases and 0 bases, with 15 bases remaining between them. Germline values: CDR1 MDHEN, CDR2 SYDVKM. In DNA form, the CDR3 reads TGTGCCACACTTGGGCAGGGGTTGAACACTGAAGCTTTCTTT. It encodes CATLGQGLNTEAFF.

This clonotype was seen a handful of times. This chain joins TRBV2 and TRBJ2-6; 13 nucleotides match TRBD2. Germline V gene lookup returns CDR1 SNHLY and CDR2 FYNNEI. J lost 3 bases, V lost 5 bases, and 4 bases had no gene match. The CDR3 runs to 17 residues. CDR3 nucleotides: TGTGCCAGCAGTATGACTAGCGGGAGGTTTGGGGCCAACGTCCTGACTTTC. Translated: CASSMTSGRFGANVLTF.

The chain recombines TRBV15 with TRBJ2-6, with 9 positions matching TRBD1. CDR1 and CDR2 (germline): LNHNV, YYDKDF (reference sequence). The CDR3 contains 16 residues. V lost 5 bases to trimming and J lost 3 bases; unmatched junction nucleotides: 5. CDR3 bases: TGTGCCACCAGCGCGGACAGGGGTGGTGGGGCCAACGTCCTGACTTTC. Translated: CATSADRGGGANVLTF.

This clonotype has a handful of counts. The chain employs TRBV18 and TRBJ2-2; D unresolved. Germline assignment: CDR1 KGHSH and CDR2 LQKENI. The ends were cut back, 4 bases at V and 4 bases at J, with 13 bases in the middle. This CDR3 comprises 15 residues. The CDR3 region is CASSLQLSSTGELFF. The CDR3 DNA reads as TGTGCCAGCTCACTCCAGCTGAGTAGCACCGGGGAGCTGTTTTTT.

This chain uses TRBV12-3 or TRBV12-4 with TRBJ2-7, with TRBD1 identical over 10 bases. This CDR3 region has 15 residues. The J segment lost 2 bases and the V segment lost 5 bases, leaving 6 bases of the junction unmatched. The CDR3 coding sequence is TGTGCCAGCAGTGCCGGACAGGGGGGCCCCTACGAGCAGTACTTC. This translates into CASSAGQGGPYEQYF.

This clonotype came up many times. One end of the junction does not line up with germline, which may come from a read error. The chain couples TRBV6-1 to TRBJ1-5; D is possibly TRBD1 (6 bases). Germline CDR1 is MNHNS and CDR2 is SASEGT. CDR3 size: 14 residues. The DNA for the CDR3 is TGTGCCAACAGTTTACAGGGTAAGGATCAGCCCCAGCATTTT. Translated: CANSLQGKDQPQHF.

This clonotype was detected many times. V and J are TRBV19 and TRBJ1-6; 8 bases are shared with TRBD1. The CDR3 extends over 15 amino acids. V trimming: 2 bases; J trimming: 8 bases; junction bases outside the gene matches: 5. CDR1 is LNHDA and CDR2 is SQIVND in the germline V gene (reference sequence). This CDR3 reads CASSILDRDDSPLHF. Written as DNA, the CDR3 is TGTGCCAGTAGTATATTGGACAGGGACGATTCACCCCTCCACTTT.